This T cell receptor (beta chain) is drawn from a study of T cell responses to AZD1222 COVID-19 vaccine. The V end lost 0 bases, the J end lost 2 bases, and 11 bases lay between the germline ends. The CDR3 is made up of 16 amino acids. Germline V gene lookup returns CDR1 LNHDA and CDR2 SQIVND (reference sequence). Profiled with immunoSEQ multiplex PCR; TCRdb holds only in-frame clones, not every one. The profile shows over 150,000 clones, 90% to 95% of them singletons. This specimen was peripheral blood, taken 28 days after the second AZD1222 dose. The chain recombines TRBV19 with TRBJ1-5; D gene unclear. The source is an adult who received the AZD1222 COVID-19 vaccine. For the CDR3, the DNA is TGTGCCAGTAGTATAGATCAGTTGGGAGGCAATCAGCCCCAGCATTTT. Its translation is CASSIDQLGGNQPQHF. Supplemented by reference TRBV19 and TRBJ1-5, the full variable domain reads DGGITQSPKYLFRKEGQNVTLSCEQNLNHDAMYWYRQDPGQGLRLIYYSQIVNDFQKGDIAEGYSVSREKKESFPLTVTSAQKNPTAFYLCASSIDQLGGNQPQHFGDGTRLSIL.